The entry below describes one T cell receptor beta chain. Germline V lookup: CDR1 MNHEY, CDR2 SMNVEV (reference sequence). This CDR3 has 15 amino acids. V dropped 0 bases and J dropped 2 bases, with 9 bases sitting between them. Clones were sequenced by immunoSEQ multiplex PCR, and TCRdb holds only the in-frame ones, with some missing. The sample shows about 110,000 clones, 80% to 90% of them seen only once. This sample is drawn from a study of PD-1 blockade in classical Hodgkin lymphoma. Relapse after autologous stem cell transplantation occurred in every patient, and brentuximab vedotin exposure varied.

Sequences were derived from peripheral blood mononuclear cells (PBMCs), sampled before the second cycle of nivolumab. This TCR was recovered from a human donor with classical Hodgkin lymphoma. The gene calls are TRBV27 and TRBJ2-3, with unresolved D. As DNA, the CDR3 is TGTGCCAGCAGTTTATCGGTGTCTTTCACAGATACGCAGTATTTT. This gives the protein CASSLSVSFTDTQYF.